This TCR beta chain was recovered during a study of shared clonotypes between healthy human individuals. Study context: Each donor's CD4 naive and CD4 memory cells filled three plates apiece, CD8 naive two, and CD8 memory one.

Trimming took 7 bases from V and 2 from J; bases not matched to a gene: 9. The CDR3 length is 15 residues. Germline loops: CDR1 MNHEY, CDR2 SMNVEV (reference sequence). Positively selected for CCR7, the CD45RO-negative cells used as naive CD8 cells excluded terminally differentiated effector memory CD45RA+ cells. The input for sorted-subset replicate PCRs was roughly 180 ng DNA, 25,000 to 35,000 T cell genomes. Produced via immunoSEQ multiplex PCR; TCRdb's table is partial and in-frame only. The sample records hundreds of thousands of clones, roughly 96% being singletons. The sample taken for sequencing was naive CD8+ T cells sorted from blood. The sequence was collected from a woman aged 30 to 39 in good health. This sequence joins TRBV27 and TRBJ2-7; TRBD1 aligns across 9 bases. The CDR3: CASTRVGTGTYEQYF. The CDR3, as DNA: TGTGCCAGCACCCGAGTCGGGACAGGGACCTACGAGCAGTACTTC.